This record looks at one T cell receptor (beta chain) sequence and its context. Its antigen is still unknown. The data derive from a study of beta chain features in type 1 diabetes. Overall study findings and caveats: Sequencing from cDNA could over-represent high-TCR-expressing cells. Moderately but significantly shorter TCRB CDR3s were found in Type 1 diabetes patients in all four CD4+ subsets.

Trimming cost V 0 bases and J 0 bases, with 12 bases left between them. Germline assignment: CDR1 MGHRA and CDR2 YSYEKL. This CDR3 has 16 residues. The authors reverse transcribed all of the isolated RNA, so sequencing captured expressed TCRB transcripts. Assay used: immunoSEQ multiplex PCR; TCRdb lists only in-frame clones, some missing. The sample holds hundreds of thousands of clones, roughly 13% seen once. V usage is TRBV4-1 and J usage is TRBJ2-7; D unclear. Material for sequencing was naive CD4+ T cells from blood. This clonotype originated in a man younger than 35 with type 1 diabetes. CDR3 sequence reads: CASSQEAFRYSYEQYF. The CDR3 DNA sequence: TGCGCCAGCAGCCAAGAGGCTTTCCGCTACTCCTACGAGCAGTACTTC.